Listed below are T cell receptor beta chains from one sample, sequenced in a study of T cell repertoires in cytomegalovirus infection. These TCRs' antigens remain unknown. MiXCR, applied by TCRdb to the reads, yields one record per CDR3 protein. The sample shows 800,000 to 950,000 distinct CDR3 sequences, over 25% of them seen only once. The input for sequencing was cultured CD8+ T cells from PBMCs, taken from culture after CMV antigen stimulation. The receptors come from a human donor in good health (CMV status not recorded). Some clones in this sample may be carry-over from other donors' samples. CDR3s include the opening cysteine and the closing phenylalanine or tryptophan.

TRBJ2-2 | TRBV7-8 | CASSLNRHTGELFF
TRBJ2-7 | TRBV12-3/TRBV12-4 | CATLLSSRGEQYF
TRBJ2-7 | TRBV2 | CASSEVWGQGNYEQYF
TRBJ1-3 | TRBV11-2 | CASSFGGPMGISGNTIYF
TRBJ2-1 | TRBV11-3 | CASSPPGSGLYNEQFF
TRBJ2-3 | TRBV20-1 | CSARDRSGTRVNTQYF
TRBJ2-5 | TRBV5-6 | CASWGPGETQYF
TRBJ2-4 | TRBV6-5 | CASTGTSQPVNIQYF
TRBJ2-1 | TRBV29-1 | CSAARGGGIDNEQFF
TRBJ2-3 | TRBV6-1 | CASKIREGTDTQYF
TRBJ1-1 | TRBV5-8 | CASSLAADEAFF
TRBJ1-2 | TRBV4-3 | CASSQDQGASQGYTF
TRBJ1-1 | TRBV3-1 | CASSQAHRVNTEAFF
TRBJ1-5 | TRBV27 | CASSKHRDTNQPQHF
TRBJ1-1 | TRBV2 | CASSERGLNTEAFF
TRBJ2-5 | TRBV7-9 | CASSRSGSNQETQYF
TRBJ2-7 | TRBV12-3/TRBV12-4 | CASRPTLGIDYEQYF
TRBJ2-5 | TRBV29-1 | CSVRLWNQETQYF
TRBJ2-3 | TRBV7-2 | CASSFPSNDHSDTQYF
TRBJ2-4 | TRBV7-2 | CASSLAHGNIQYF
TRBJ1-5 | TRBV28 | CASSSPGQGASRPQHF
TRBJ1-1 | TRBV27 | CASRGQGGTEAFF
TRBJ2-5 | TRBV25-1 | CASSQRLEGQETQYF
TRBJ1-1 | TRBV4-3 | CASSQAPTRVAFF
TRBJ1-2 | TRBV27 | CASRGGYDGYTF
TRBJ2-7 | TRBV20-1 | CSAIDRDKSYEQYF
TRBJ2-1 | TRBV7-2 | CANPRGYNEQFF
TRBJ2-3 | TRBV7-2 | CASSDLLRDTQYF
TRBJ2-5 | TRBV12-3/TRBV12-4 | CASSLAQGRVETQYF
TRBJ1-1 | TRBV6-5 | CASSYGETLEWTEAFF
TRBJ1-2 | TRBV6-2/TRBV6-3 | CASGGTEGHPYVYTF
TRBJ2-2 | TRBV6-5 | CASTQQGSGELFF
TRBJ1-1 | TRBV24-1 | CATSDRQGDTEAFF